This TCR beta chain was profiled in a study of T cell responses to AZD1222 COVID-19 vaccine (dated by TCRdb to the early 2020s). Concerning the study at large: TCR sequencing was performed for more than 230 trial participants, of whom 200 to 220 were given two doses of AZD1222 and around 25 were given two doses of MenACWY control vaccine. Enrollment into the trials was organized by age into subgroups of 18-55, 56-69 and 70-plus years, and those subgroups contained about 150, 27 and 61 TCR-sequenced participants, respectively.

Trimming removed 1 base from V and 6 bases from J, leaving 10 bases between the germline ends. Sequences MNHNS (CDR1) and SASEGT (CDR2) are obtained from the germline V gene. The CDR3 covers 15 residues, taking in both the cysteine and the phenylalanine. The kept DNA is CDR3 alone, 45 bases in frame from the first base. About this clone itself: Its binding antigen is unknown. No base qualities exist here, and no much larger clone lies one base off it.

General findings and caveats noted by the study authors: Participants were mostly white British, with more females than males. The authors suggested clonal diversity may have been underestimated. CD4 TCRs associated with the vaccine covered the entire spike protein, and the dominant responses were in regions 160-218 and 743-854. A significant rise in spike-specific TCR breadth and depth was observed after two AZD1222 doses relative to day 0 and relative to MenACWY recipients. Epitopes outside the regions mutated in the B.1.351 and B.1.1.7 variants were reportedly recognized by nearly half of the unique spike-specific TCRs. Because no day 14 peak-response samples were available, the repertoires could be characterized only after the peak T cell response. Only a handful of AZD1222 recipients were SARS-CoV-2 seropositive at baseline, limiting conclusions about previously exposed vaccinees. In the small 56-69-year group, the increase in depth fell short of significance, most likely because of low power.

The intended sense of this specimen's time point label: about 28 days (+/-7) after the second vaccine dose. AZD1222 recipients whose second dose came at about 4 weeks and those whose second dose came at about 12 weeks were combined into one group, since spike-specific TCR depth and breadth did not differ between the two schedules. Samples from vaccinated people were obtained from the UK trials COV001 and COV002, which included a single-blind randomized controlled phase 2/3 trial of AZD1222 (ChAdOx1 nCoV-19) in healthy adults. For TCRbeta chain sequencing, PBMC samples from trial participants were taken at day 0 and at day 28 after the second dose. The CDR3 regions of human TCRbeta chains were analyzed by immunosequencing. The study's own analysis went as follows. TCRs in the repertoires were compared against a reference library of SARS-CoV-2-specific TCRs that had been generated with the MIRA antigen-specificity platform. Breadth was defined as the fraction of unique TCRs that were SARS-CoV-2-associated. Depth was defined as the fraction of total T cells that were SARS-CoV-2-associated. Using the MIRA data, each spike-specific TCR was mapped to the spike region that the TCR reacts to and placed in a CD4 or CD8 class. Log10-transformed breadth and depth values were compared by one-way ANOVA with Sidak's multiple comparisons tests. This immuneACCESS table, as held by TCRdb, lists in-frame sequences with V and J called but not all clones. Of the missing ones, under half trace to an unresolved V gene in checked studies; the others have no known cause. From that table come the V and J calls and clone size; the DNA was used to work out D and trimming. The sample includes tens of thousands of clones, with 70% to 90% observed a single time. The ten most abundant clones make up about 25% of the sample.

The TCR sequence derives from an adult who received the AZD1222 COVID-19 vaccine. The sequence links TRBV6-1 to TRBJ1-6; TRBD1 might be the D gene, on 6 matching bases. Specimen: peripheral blood, collected 28 days after the second AZD1222 dose. The CDR3 region: CASSEGGTRNSPLHF. The DNA sequence follows: TGTGCCAGCAGTGAAGGGGGGACACGTAATTCACCCCTCCACTTT.